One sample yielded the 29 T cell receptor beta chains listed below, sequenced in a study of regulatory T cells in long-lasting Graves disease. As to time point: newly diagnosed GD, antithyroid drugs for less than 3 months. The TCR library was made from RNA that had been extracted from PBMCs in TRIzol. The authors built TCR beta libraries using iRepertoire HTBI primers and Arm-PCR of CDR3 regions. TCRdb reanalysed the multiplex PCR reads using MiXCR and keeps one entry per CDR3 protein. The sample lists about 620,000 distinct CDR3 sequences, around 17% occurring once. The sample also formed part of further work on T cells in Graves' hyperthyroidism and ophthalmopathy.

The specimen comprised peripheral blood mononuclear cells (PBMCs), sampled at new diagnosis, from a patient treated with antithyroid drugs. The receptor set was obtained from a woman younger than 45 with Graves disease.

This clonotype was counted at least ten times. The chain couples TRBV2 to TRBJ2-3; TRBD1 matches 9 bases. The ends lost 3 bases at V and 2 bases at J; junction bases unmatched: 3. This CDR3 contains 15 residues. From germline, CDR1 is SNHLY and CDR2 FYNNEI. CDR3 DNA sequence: TGTGCCAGCAGTGAGGACAGGGGATACACAGATACGCAGTATTTT. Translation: CASSEDRGYTDTQYF. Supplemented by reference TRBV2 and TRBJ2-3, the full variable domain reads EPEVTQTPSHQVTQMGQEVILRCVPISNHLYFYWYRQILGQKVEFLVSFYNNEISEKSEIFDDQFSVERPDGSNFTLKIRSTKLEDSAMYFCASSEDRGYTDTQYFGPGTRLTVL.

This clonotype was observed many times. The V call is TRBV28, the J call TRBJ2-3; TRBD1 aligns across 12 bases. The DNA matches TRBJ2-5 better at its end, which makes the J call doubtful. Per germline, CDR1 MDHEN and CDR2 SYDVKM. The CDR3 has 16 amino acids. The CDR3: CASNQAGTGGRETQYF. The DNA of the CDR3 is TGTGCCAGCAACCAGGCCGGGACAGGGGGCCGAGAGACCCAGTACTTC.

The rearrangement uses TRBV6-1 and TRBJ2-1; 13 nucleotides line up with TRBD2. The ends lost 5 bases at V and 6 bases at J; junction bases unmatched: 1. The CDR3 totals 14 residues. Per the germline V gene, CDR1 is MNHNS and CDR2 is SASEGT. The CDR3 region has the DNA TGTGCCAGCAGTCGGACTAGCGGGGGCAATGAGCAGTTCTTC. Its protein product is CASSRTSGGNEQFF.

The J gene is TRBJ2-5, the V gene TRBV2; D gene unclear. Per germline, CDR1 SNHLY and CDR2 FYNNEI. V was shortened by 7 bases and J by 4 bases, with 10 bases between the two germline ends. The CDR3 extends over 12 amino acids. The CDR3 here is CASIQYLETQYF. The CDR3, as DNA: TGTGCCAGCATCCAGTATTTAGAGACCCAGTACTTC.

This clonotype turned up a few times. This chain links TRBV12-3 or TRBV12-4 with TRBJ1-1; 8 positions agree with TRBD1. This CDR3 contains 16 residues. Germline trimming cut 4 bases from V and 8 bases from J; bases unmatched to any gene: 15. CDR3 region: CASSSRGQGPGREAFF. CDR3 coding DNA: TGTGCCAGCAGTTCCCGAGGACAGGGTCCGGGAAGGGAAGCTTTCTTT.

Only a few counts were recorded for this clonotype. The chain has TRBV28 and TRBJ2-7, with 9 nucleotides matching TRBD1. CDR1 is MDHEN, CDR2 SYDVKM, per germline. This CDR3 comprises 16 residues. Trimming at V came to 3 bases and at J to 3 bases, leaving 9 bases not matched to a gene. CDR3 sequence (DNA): TGTGCCAGCAGTTTGATGCCGGGACAGGGCCACTACGAGCAGTACTTC. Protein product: CASSLMPGQGHYEQYF.

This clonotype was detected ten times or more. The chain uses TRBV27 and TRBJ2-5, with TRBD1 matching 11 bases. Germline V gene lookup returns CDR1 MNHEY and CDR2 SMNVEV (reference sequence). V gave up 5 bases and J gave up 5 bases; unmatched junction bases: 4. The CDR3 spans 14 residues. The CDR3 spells CASSGTGGVETQYF. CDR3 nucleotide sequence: TGTGCCAGCAGTGGGACAGGGGGTGTGGAGACCCAGTACTTC.

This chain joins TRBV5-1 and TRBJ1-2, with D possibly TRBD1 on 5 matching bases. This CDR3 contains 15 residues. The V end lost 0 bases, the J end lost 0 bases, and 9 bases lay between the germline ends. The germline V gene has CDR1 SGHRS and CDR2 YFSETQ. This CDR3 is CASSLAGAPNYGYTF. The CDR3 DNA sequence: TGCGCCAGCAGCTTGGCCGGGGCCCCTAACTATGGCTACACCTTC.

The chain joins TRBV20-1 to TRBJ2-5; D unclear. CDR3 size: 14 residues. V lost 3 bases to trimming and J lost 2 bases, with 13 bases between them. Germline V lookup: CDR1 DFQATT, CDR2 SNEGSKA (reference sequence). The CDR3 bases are TGCAGTGCTAGGACGGGCGAGCCACAAGAGACCCAGTACTTC. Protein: CSARTGEPQETQYF.

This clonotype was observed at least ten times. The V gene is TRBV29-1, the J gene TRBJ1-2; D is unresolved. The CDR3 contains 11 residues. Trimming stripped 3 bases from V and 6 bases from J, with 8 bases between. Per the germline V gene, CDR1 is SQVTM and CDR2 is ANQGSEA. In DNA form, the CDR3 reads TGCAGCGTTGATAGTTTAGATGGCTACACCTTC. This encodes CSVDSLDGYTF.

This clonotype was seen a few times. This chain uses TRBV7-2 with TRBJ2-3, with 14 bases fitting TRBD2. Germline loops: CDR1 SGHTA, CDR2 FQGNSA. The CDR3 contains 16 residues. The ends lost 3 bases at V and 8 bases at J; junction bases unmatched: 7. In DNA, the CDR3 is TGTGCCAGCAGCTTGACTAGCGGGGGGGGTGGTGGTACGCAGTATTTT. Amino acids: CASSLTSGGGGGTQYF.

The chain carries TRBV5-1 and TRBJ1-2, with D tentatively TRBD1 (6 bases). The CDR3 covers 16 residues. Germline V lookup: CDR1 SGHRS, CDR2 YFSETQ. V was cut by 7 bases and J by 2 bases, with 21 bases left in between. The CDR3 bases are TGCGCCAGCCAGGCGTCGGCGGGCGGGGGCAACTATGGCTACACCTTC. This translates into CASQASAGGGNYGYTF. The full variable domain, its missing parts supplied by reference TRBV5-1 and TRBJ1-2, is KAGVTQTPRYLIKTRGQQVTLSCSPISGHRSVSWYQQTPGQGLQFLFEYFSETQRNKGNFPGRFSGRQFSNSRSEMNVSTLELGDSALYLCASQASAGGGNYGYTFGSGTRLTVV.

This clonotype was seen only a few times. The CDR3 protein is CASSLEANSYNEQFF. The CDR3 nucleotides read TGCGCCAGCAGCTTGGAGGCCAACTCCTACAATGAGCAGTTCTTC. The chain uses TRBV5-1 and TRBJ2-1; D is unresolved. The V end lost 0 bases, the J end lost 0 bases, and 7 bases lay between the germline ends. CDR1 is SGHRS and CDR2 is YFSETQ in the germline V gene. The length of the CDR3 is 15 residues.

This CDR3 reads CASNGGVNTEAFF. The CDR3 bases are TGTGCCAGCAACGGGGGGGTGAACACTGAAGCTTTCTTT. The V call is TRBV5-8, the J call TRBJ1-1; D is perhaps TRBD1 (5 bases). CDR1 and CDR2 (germline): SGHTS, YDEGEE. The V gene lost 6 bases and the J gene lost 0 bases, with 9 bases spanning the gap. The CDR3 loop spans 13 amino acids.

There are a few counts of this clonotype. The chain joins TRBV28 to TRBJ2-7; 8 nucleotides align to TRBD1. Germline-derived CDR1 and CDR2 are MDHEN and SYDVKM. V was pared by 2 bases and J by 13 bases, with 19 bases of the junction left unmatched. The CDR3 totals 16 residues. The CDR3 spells CASSLIQGAFSFFLYF. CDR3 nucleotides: TGTGCCAGCAGTTTAATCCAGGGGGCTTTCTCCTTTTTTCTTTACTTC.

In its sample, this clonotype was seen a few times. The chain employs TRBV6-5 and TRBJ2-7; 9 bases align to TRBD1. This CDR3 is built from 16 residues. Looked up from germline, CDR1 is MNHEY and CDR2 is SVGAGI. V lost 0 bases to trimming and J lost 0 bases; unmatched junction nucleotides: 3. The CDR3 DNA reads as TGTGCCAGCAGTTACTCGTCGGGACAGGGCTCCTACGAGCAGTACTTC. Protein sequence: CASSYSSGQGSYEQYF.

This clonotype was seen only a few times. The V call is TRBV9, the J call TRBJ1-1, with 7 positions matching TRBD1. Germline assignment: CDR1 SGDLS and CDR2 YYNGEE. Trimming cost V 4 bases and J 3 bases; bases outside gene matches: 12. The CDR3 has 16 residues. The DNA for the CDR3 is TGTGCCAGCAGCTCTAGTCCCCGGACAGGCTACACTGAAGCTTTCTTT. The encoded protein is CASSSSPRTGYTEAFF.

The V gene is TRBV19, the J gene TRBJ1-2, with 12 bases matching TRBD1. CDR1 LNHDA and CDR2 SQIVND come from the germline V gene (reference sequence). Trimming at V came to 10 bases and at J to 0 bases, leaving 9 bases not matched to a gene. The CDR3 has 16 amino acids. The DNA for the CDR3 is TGTGCCACAAGTTCCGGGACAGGGGGCTCTAACTATGGCTACACCTTC. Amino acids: CATSSGTGGSNYGYTF. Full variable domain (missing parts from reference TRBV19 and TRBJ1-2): DGGITQSPKYLFRKEGQNVTLSCEQNLNHDAMYWYRQDPGQGLRLIYYSQIVNDFQKGDIAEGYSVSREKKESFPLTVTSAQKNPTAFYLCATSSGTGGSNYGYTFGSGTRLTVV.

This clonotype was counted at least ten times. The CDR3 bases are TGTGCCAGCAGTGAACCTGGCCAGGGTATAGACGAGCAGTACTTC. Amino acids: CASSEPGQGIDEQYF. The J gene is TRBJ2-7, the V gene TRBV2; tentative D call: TRBD1 (5 bases). Looked up from germline, CDR1 is SNHLY and CDR2 is FYNNEI. This CDR3 has 15 residues. Trimming removed 2 bases from V and 5 bases from J, with 16 bases in between.

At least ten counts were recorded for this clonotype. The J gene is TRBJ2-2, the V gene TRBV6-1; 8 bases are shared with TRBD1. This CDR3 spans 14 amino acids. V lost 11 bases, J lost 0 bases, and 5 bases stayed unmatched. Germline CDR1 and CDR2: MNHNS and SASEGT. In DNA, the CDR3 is TGTGCCGGACAGGGTGCCGCGAACACCGGGGAGCTGTTTTTT. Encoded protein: CAGQGAANTGELFF.

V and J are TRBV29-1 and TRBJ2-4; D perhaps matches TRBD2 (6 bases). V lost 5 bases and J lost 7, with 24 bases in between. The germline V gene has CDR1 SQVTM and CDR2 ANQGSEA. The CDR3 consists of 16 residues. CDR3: CSVSRANPGDINIQYF. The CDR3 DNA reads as TGCAGCGTTAGCAGGGCCAACCCGGGAGATATTAACATTCAGTACTTC.

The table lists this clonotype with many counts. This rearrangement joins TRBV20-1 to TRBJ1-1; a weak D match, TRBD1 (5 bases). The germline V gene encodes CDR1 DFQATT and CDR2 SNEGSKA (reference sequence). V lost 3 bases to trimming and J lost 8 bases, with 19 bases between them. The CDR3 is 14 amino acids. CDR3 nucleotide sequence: TGCAGTGCTAGGGACCCTGGGGGGGTCATAGAAGCTTTCTTT. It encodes CSARDPGGVIEAFF.

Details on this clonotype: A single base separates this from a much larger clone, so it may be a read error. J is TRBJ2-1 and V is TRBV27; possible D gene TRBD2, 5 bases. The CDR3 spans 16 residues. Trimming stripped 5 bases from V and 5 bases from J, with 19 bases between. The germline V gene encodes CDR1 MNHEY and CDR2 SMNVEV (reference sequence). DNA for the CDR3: TGTGCCAGCAGTCCGGGCTTACTGGCGGGCGACAATGAGCAGTTCTTC. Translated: CASSPGLLAGDNEQFF.

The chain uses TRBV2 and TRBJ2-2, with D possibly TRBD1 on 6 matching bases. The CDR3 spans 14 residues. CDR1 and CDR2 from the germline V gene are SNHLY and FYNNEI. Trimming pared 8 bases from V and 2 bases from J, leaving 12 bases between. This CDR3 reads CASHGTLNTGELFF. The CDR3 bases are TGTGCCAGCCACGGGACACTTAACACCGGGGAGCTGTTTTTT.

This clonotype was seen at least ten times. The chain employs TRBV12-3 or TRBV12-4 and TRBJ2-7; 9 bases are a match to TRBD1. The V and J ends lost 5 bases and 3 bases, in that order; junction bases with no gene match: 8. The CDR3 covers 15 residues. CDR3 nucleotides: TGTGCCAGCAGTGATCGCGGGACAGGGTTCTACGAGCAGTACTTC. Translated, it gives CASSDRGTGFYEQYF.

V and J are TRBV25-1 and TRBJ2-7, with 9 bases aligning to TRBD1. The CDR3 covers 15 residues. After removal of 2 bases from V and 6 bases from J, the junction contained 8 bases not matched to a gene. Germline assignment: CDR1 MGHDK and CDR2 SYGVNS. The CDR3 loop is CASSEGVGTGSEQYF. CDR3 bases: TGTGCCAGCAGTGAAGGGGTCGGGACAGGGAGCGAGCAGTACTTC.

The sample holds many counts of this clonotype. The DNA for the CDR3 is TGTGCCAGCAGTTTGGTAAATTCCCAAGAGACCCAGTACTTC. Translation: CASSLVNSQETQYF. The chain is built from TRBV28 and TRBJ2-5; D gene ambiguous. The germline V gene has CDR1 MDHEN and CDR2 SYDVKM. The CDR3 has 14 residues. The V gene lost 3 bases and the J gene lost 1 base, with 9 bases spanning the gap.

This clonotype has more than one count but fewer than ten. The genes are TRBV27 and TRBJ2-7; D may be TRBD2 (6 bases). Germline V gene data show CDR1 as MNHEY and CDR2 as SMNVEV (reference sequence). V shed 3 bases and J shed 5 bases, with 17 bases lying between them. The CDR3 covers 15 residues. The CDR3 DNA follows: TGTGCCAGCAGTTTGAGACTAGACTTGGTCGACGAGCAGTACTTC. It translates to CASSLRLDLVDEQYF.

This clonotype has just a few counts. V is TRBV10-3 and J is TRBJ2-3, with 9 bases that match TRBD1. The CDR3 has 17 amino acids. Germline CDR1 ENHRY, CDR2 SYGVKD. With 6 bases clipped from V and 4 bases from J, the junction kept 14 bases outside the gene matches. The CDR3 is CAISTNRGQGIADTQYF. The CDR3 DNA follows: TGTGCCATCAGCACAAATCGGGGACAGGGTATCGCAGATACGCAGTATTTT.